This passage covers 8 T cell receptor beta chains from one sample sequenced in a study of blood T cells in healthy people across ages. It was with a sample-barcoded 5' primer and a J-beta primer mix that a second PCR of roughly 7 to 12 cycles was run. From the 5' RACE reads, TCRdb called clonotypes with MiXCR, one entry per CDR3 protein. The sample has approximately 770,000 distinct CDR3 sequences, more than 45% seen once. Sequenced: blood. The origin of the receptors is a man aged 25 to 45 in good health.

This chain links TRBV29-1 with TRBJ2-3; 9 nucleotides line up with TRBD2. There are 13 residues in the CDR3. V was pared by 7 bases and J by 4 bases, with 6 bases of the junction left unmatched. Looked up from germline, CDR1 is SQVTM and CDR2 is ANQGSEA. In DNA, the CDR3 is TGCAGCGCGGGACTAGCTGTTCCAGATACGCAGTATTTT. Encoded protein: CSAGLAVPDTQYF.

The J gene is TRBJ2-5, the V gene TRBV14, with D hard to call. This CDR3 spans 14 amino acids. Trimming left V 2 bases short and J 1 base short, with 8 bases between. CDR1 and CDR2 from the germline V gene are SGHDN and FVKESK. The CDR3 reads CASSQPSTQETQYF. CDR3 nucleotides: TGTGCCAGCAGCCAACCTTCTACCCAAGAGACCCAGTACTTC.

This clonotype was seen a few times. V gene TRBV5-1 combines with J gene TRBJ2-7; 8 nucleotides line up with TRBD2. The trim removed 5 bases at V and 1 base at J, leaving 8 bases unmatched. The germline CDR1 and CDR2 sequences are SGHRS and YFSETQ. This CDR3 has 15 amino acids. The chain's CDR3 is CASSLRAGASYEQYF. CDR3 coding DNA: TGCGCCAGCAGTTTGCGAGCGGGGGCGTCCTACGAGCAGTACTTC.

In this sample, this clonotype turned up a few times. The rearrangement uses TRBV6-2 or TRBV6-3 and TRBJ1-2, with D perhaps TRBD1 (5 bases). This CDR3 region has 12 residues. Trimming left V 3 bases short and J 10 bases short, with 12 bases between. Germline CDR1 is MNHEY and CDR2 is SVGEGT. In DNA, the CDR3 is TGTGCCAGCAGTTATTCCGCCGGGACCTACACCTTC. Its translation: CASSYSAGTYTF.

This clonotype showed up just a few times. The chain links TRBV20-1 to TRBJ2-3, with a possible D match to TRBD1 (6 bases). The V end lost 6 bases, the J end lost 4 bases, and 14 bases lay between the germline ends. The germline gives CDR1 DFQATT, CDR2 SNEGSKA (reference sequence). The CDR3 runs 13 residues. CDR3 sequence: CSAPSTGSDTQYF. CDR3 nucleotides: TGCAGTGCCCCATCGACAGGTTCAGATACGCAGTATTTT.

This chain links TRBV30 with TRBJ2-7; possibly TRBD1 for D (5 bases). Germline CDR1 reads GTSNPN; CDR2 reads SVGIG (reference sequence). Between the trimmed V and J ends, which lost 0 bases and 3 bases, there was a span of 18 bases. CDR3 length: 16 amino acids. Here the CDR3 reads CAWSVFAVAGFYEQYF. In DNA, the CDR3 is TGTGCCTGGAGTGTATTCGCAGTCGCAGGGTTCTACGAGCAGTACTTC.

The CDR3 here is CASRETSGGLETQYF. DNA for the CDR3: TGTGCCAGCAGAGAAACTAGCGGGGGGCTTGAGACCCAGTACTTC. The genes are TRBV11-2 and TRBJ2-5; 12 bases agree with TRBD2. V lost 6 bases, J lost 5 bases, and 7 bases stayed unmatched. Germline V lookup: CDR1 SGHAT, CDR2 FQNNGV. CDR3 length: 15 residues.

The gene calls are TRBV18 and TRBJ2-5; D call uncertain. The V gene's germline CDR1 is KGHSH and CDR2 LQKENI. The CDR3 runs to 14 residues. Deletions cut 3 bases from V and 5 bases from J, with 13 bases between. DNA of the CDR3: TGTGCCAGCTCACCCGTAACTAAGGCGGAGACCCAGTACTTC. It translates to CASSPVTKAETQYF.